The table lists the clone carrying this T cell receptor (beta chain) with a few counts. TCRdb fed the RT-PCR reads into MiXCR, producing one record per CDR3 protein. Of 450,000 to 600,000 distinct CDR3 sequences in the sample, about 17% were seen once. Germline V lookup: CDR1 DFQATT, CDR2 SNEGSKA (reference sequence). The trim removed 3 bases at V and 5 bases at J, leaving 12 bases unmatched. The CDR3 sequence is 15 residues long. This sample stems from a study of response to subunit inactivated influenza vaccine. The V call is TRBV20-1, the J call TRBJ2-5; TRBD1 matches 7 bases. This TCR was recovered from a man between 50 and 75 years old who received an inactivated influenza vaccine. This specimen was CD4+ T cells sorted from PBMCs, taken less than 30 months after vaccination. DNA of the CDR3: TGCAGTGCTAGTAGAGTGACAGGGTTTGGGGAGACCCAGTACTTC. Translated, it gives CSASRVTGFGETQYF.